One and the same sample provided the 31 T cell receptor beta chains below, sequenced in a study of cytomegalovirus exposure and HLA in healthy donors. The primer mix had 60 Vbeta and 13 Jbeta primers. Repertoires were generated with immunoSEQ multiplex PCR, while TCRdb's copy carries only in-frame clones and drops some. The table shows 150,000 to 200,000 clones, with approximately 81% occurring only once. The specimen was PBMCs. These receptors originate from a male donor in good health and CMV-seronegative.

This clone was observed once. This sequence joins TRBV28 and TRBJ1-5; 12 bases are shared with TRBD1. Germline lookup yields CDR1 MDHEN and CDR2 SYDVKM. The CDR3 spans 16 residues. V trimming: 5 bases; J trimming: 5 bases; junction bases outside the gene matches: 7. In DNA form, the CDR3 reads TGTGCCAGCAGTCCAGGGACAGGGGGCGCGGATCAGCCCCAGCATTTT. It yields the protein CASSPGTGGADQPQHF.

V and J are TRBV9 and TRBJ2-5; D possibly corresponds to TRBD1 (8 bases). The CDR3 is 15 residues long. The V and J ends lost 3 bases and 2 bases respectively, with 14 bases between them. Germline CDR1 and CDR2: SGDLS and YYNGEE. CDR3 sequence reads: CASSGQGRGQETQYF. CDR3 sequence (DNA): TGTGCCAGCAGCGGACAGGGGAGGGGGCAAGAGACCCAGTACTTC.

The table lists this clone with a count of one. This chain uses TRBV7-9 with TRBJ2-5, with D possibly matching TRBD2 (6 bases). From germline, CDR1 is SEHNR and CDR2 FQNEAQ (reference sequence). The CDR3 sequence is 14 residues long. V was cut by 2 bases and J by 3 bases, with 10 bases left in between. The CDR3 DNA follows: TGTGCCAGCAGCTTATGGGGCGGGAAAGAGACCCAGTACTTC. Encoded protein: CASSLWGGKETQYF.

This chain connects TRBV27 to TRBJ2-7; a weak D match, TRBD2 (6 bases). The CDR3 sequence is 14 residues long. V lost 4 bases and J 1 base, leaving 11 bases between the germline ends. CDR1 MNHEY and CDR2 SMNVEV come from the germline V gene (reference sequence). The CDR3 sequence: CASSYGTESYEQYF. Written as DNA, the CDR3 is TGTGCCAGCAGTTACGGGACTGAGTCCTACGAGCAGTACTTC.

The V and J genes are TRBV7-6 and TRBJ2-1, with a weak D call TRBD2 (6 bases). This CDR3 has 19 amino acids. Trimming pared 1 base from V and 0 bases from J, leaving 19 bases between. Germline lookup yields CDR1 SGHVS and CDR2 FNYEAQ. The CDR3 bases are TGTGCCAGCAGCTTAGGAGCCAAGATCGCGGGGTCCTCCTACAATGAGCAGTTCTTC. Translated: CASSLGAKIAGSSYNEQFF.

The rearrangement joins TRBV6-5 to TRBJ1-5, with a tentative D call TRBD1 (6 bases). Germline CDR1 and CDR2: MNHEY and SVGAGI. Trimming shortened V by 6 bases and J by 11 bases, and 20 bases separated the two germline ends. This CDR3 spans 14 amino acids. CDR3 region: CASRPTGHPVAQHF. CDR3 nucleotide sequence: TGTGCCAGCAGGCCTACAGGGCACCCGGTGGCCCAGCATTTT.

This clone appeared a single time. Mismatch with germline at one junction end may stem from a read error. DNA for the CDR3: TGTGCCAGCAGCTTGGGTGCGGACACCGCAGGTATCTTC. This codes for CASSLGADTAGIF. The chain has TRBV5-4 and TRBJ1-2; possibly TRBD1 for D (5 bases). The CDR3 is made up of 13 amino acids. CDR1 is SGHNT and CDR2 is YYREEE in the germline V gene (reference sequence).

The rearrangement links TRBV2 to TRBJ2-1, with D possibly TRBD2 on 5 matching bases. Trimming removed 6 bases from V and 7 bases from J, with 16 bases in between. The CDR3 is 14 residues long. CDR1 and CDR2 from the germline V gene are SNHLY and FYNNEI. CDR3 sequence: CASRRSASRNEQFF. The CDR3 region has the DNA TGTGCCAGCAGGCGTAGCGCCTCCCGAAATGAGCAGTTCTTC.

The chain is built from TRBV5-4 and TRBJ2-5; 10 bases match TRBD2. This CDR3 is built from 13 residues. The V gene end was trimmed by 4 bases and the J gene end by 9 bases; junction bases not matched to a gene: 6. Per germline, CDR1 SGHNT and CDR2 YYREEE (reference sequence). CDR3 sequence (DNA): TGTGCCAGCAGCGCTAGCGGGAGCCGGTCCCAGTACTTC. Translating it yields CASSASGSRSQYF.

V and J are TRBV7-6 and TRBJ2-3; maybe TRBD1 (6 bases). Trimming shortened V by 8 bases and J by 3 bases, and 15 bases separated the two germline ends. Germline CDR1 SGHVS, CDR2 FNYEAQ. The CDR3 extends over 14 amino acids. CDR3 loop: CASRTGNVTDTQYF. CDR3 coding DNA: TGTGCCAGCCGAACAGGGAATGTAACAGATACGCAGTATTTT.

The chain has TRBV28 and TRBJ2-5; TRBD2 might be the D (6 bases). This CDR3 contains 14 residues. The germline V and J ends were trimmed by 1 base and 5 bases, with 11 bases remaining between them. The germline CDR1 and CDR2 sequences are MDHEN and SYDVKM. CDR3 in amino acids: CASSLYLGRETQYF. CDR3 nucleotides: TGTGCCAGCAGTTTATATCTGGGGAGGGAGACCCAGTACTTC.

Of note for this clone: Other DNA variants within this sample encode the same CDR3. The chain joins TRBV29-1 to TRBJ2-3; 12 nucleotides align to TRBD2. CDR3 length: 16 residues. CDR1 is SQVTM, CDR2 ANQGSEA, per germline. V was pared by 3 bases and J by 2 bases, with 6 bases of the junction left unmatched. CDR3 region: CSVEVPSGGVTDTQYF. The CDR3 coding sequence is TGCAGCGTTGAGGTCCCTAGCGGGGGGGTCACAGATACGCAGTATTTT.

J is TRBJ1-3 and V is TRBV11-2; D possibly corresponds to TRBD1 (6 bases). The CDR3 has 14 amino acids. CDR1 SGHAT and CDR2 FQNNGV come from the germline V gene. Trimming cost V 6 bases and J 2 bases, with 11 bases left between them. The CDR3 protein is CASRRAGAGNTIYF. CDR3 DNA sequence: TGTGCCAGCAGGCGAGCAGGGGCTGGAAACACCATATATTTT.

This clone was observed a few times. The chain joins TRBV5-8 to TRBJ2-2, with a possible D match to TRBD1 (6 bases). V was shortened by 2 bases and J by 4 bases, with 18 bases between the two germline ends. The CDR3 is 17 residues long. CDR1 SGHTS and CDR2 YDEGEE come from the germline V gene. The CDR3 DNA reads TGTGCCAGCAGCTTCCAAACAGGGCTGATCGGCACCGGGGAGCTGTTTTTT. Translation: CASSFQTGLIGTGELFF.

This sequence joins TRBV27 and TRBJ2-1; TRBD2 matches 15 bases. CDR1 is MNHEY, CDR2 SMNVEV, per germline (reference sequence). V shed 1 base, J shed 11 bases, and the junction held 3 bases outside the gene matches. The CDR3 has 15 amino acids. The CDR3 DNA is TGTGCCAGCAGTTTATTTGGACTAGCGGGGGGGCAGCAGTTCTTC. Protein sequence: CASSLFGLAGGQQFF.

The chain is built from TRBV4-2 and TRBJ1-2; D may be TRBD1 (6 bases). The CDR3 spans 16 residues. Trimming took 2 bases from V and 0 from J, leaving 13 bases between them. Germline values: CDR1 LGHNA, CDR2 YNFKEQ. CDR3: CASSQTLGQTNYGYTF. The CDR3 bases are TGTGCCAGCAGCCAAACTTTAGGACAGACTAACTATGGCTACACCTTC.

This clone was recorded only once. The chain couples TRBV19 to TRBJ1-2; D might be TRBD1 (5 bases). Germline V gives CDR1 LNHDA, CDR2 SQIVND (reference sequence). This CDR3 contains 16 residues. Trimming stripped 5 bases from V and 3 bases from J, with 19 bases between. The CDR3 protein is CASSPGQGLVDYGYTF. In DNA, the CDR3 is TGTGCCAGTAGTCCAGGCCAGGGTTTAGTGGACTATGGCTACACCTTC.

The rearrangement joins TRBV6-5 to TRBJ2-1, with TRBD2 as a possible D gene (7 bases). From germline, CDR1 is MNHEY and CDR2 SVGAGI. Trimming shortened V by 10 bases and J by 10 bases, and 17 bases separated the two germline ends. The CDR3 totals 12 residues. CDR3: CATRRGREEQFF. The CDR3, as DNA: TGTGCCACCCGGAGGGGGAGGGAGGAGCAGTTCTTC.

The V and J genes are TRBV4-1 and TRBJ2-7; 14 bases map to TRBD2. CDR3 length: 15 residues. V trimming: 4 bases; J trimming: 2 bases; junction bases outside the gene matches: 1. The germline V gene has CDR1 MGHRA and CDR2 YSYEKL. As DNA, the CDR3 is TGCGCCAGCAGCCCGGGACTAGCGGGGGCCTACGAGCAGTACTTC. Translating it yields CASSPGLAGAYEQYF.

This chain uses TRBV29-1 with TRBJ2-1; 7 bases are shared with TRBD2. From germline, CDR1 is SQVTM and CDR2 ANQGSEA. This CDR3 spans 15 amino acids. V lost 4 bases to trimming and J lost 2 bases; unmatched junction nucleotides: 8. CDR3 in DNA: TGCAGCGTTGGGGCCATAGCGGGCCCCTACAATGAGCAGTTCTTC. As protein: CSVGAIAGPYNEQFF.

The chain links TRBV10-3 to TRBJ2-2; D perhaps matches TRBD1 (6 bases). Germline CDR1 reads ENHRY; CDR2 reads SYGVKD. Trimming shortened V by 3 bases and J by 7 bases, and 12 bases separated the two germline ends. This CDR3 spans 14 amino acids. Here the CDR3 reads CAISDNRGGGELFF. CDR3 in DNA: TGTGCCATCAGTGACAACCGAGGGGGCGGGGAGCTGTTTTTT.

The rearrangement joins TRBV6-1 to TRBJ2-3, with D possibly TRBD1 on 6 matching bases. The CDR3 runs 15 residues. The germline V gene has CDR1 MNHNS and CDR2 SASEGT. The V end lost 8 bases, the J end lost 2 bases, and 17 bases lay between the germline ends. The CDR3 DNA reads TGTGCCAGCGTTCACAGGGTAGAGTACACAGATACGCAGTATTTT. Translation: CASVHRVEYTDTQYF.

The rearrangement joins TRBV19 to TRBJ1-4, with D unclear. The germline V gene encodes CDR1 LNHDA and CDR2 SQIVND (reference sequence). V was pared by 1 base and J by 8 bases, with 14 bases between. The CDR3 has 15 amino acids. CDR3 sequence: CASSIADGEREKLFF. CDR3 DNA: TGTGCCAGTAGTATAGCCGACGGAGAAAGGGAAAAACTGTTTTTT.

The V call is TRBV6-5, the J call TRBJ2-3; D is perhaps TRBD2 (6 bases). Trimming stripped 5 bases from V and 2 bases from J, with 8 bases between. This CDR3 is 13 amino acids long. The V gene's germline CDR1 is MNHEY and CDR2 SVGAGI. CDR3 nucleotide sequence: TGTGCCAGCAGTAGGGACTTCACAGATACGCAGTATTTT. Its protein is CASSRDFTDTQYF.

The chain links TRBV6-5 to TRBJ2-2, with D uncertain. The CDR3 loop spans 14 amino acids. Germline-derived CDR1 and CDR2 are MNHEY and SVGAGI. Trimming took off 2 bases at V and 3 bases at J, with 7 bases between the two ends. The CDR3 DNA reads TGTGCCAGCAGTTACGGCCAGGACACCGGGGAGCTGTTTTTT. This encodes CASSYGQDTGELFF.

CDR3 protein: CASSQDEEREGRTYEQYF. CDR3 DNA sequence: TGCGCCAGCAGCCAAGATGAAGAGCGGGAGGGCCGTACCTACGAGCAGTACTTC. The chain recombines TRBV4-3 with TRBJ2-7; 10 positions agree with TRBD2. CDR1 is LGHNA and CDR2 is YSLEER in the germline V gene. V lost 0 bases, J lost 2 bases, and 10 bases stayed unmatched. This CDR3 is 18 amino acids long.

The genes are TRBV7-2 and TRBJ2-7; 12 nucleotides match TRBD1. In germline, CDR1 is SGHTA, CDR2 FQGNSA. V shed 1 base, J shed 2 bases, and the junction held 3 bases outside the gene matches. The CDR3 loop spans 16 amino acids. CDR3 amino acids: CASSLGRDRGPYEQYF. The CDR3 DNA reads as TGTGCCAGCAGCTTAGGCCGGGACAGGGGGCCCTACGAGCAGTACTTC.

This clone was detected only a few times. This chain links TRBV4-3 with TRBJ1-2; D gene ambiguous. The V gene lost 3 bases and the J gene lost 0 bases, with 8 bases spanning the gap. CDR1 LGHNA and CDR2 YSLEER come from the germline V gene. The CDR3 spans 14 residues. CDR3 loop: CASSHSRPNYGYTF. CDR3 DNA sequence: TGCGCCAGCAGCCATTCGCGCCCTAACTATGGCTACACCTTC.

The CDR3, as DNA: TGTGCCAGCAGCCGTGTAGTTGGGACCCAGGGGGCTTTCTTT. It specifies CASSRVVGTQGAFF. This sequence joins TRBV14 and TRBJ1-1; D is perhaps TRBD1 (6 bases). From germline, CDR1 is SGHDN and CDR2 FVKESK. Trimming cost V 4 bases and J 11 bases, with 20 bases left between them. The length of the CDR3 is 14 residues. Based on the CDR3 plus reference TRBV14 and TRBJ1-1, the full variable domain is EAGVTQFPSHSVIEKGQTVTLRCDPISGHDNLYWYRRVMGKEIKFLLHFVKESKQDESGMPNNRFLAERTGGTYSTLKVQPAELEDSGVYFCASSRVVGTQGAFFGQGTRLTVV.

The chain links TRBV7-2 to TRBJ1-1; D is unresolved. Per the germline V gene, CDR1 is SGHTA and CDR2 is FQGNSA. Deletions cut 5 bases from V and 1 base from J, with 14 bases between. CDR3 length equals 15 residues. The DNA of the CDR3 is TGTGCCAGCAGCCCCGTAATGCTTAGGAACACTGAAGCTTTCTTT. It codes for CASSPVMLRNTEAFF.

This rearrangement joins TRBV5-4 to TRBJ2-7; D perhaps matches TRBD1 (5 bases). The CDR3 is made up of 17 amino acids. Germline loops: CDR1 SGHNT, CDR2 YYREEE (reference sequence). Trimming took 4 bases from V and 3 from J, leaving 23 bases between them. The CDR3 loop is CASSPRLRQLSNYEQYF. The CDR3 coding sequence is TGTGCCAGCAGCCCAAGGCTCCGACAGCTGTCTAACTACGAGCAGTACTTC.